These 24 T cell receptor beta chains share one sample of origin, sequenced in a study of cytomegalovirus exposure and HLA in healthy donors. The primer mix had 60 Vbeta and 13 Jbeta primers. Profiled with immunoSEQ multiplex PCR; TCRdb holds only in-frame clones, not every one. Of 130,000 or so clones in the sample, over 75% were seen once. The material sequenced was PBMCs. These receptors all stem from a man aged 40-55 years in good health and CMV-seronegative.

The chain links TRBV7-8 to TRBJ1-5, with 8 positions matching TRBD1. Germline values: CDR1 SGHVS, CDR2 FQNEAQ. The CDR3 is 16 amino acids. The trim removed 5 bases at V and 0 bases at J, leaving 6 bases unmatched. The CDR3 region has the DNA TGTGCCAGCAGCCTCCGACAGGGGTATAGCAATCAGCCCCAGCATTTT. Its translation is CASSLRQGYSNQPQHF.

The chain uses TRBV27 and TRBJ2-5; D might be TRBD1 (5 bases). The CDR3 totals 13 residues. V was trimmed by 2 bases and J by 5 bases, leaving 9 bases between them. Germline values: CDR1 MNHEY, CDR2 SMNVEV (reference sequence). Here the CDR3 reads CASSLRQRETQYF. The CDR3 DNA follows: TGTGCCAGCAGTTTAAGACAGAGGGAGACCCAGTACTTC.

On this clone: Distinct nucleotide sequences in the sample also encode this CDR3. This chain connects TRBV19 to TRBJ2-7; 10 nucleotides align to TRBD2. The CDR3 runs 13 residues. V shed 5 bases, J shed 3 bases, and the junction held 1 base outside the gene matches. Per germline, CDR1 LNHDA and CDR2 SQIVND (reference sequence). The CDR3: CASSRTSGYEQYF. In nucleotides, the CDR3 is TGTGCCAGTAGTCGGACTAGCGGCTACGAGCAGTACTTC. The entire variable domain, with the rest obtained from reference TRBV19 and TRBJ2-7, is as follows: DGGITQSPKYLFRKEGQNVTLSCEQNLNHDAMYWYRQDPGQGLRLIYYSQIVNDFQKGDIAEGYSVSREKKESFPLTVTSAQKNPTAFYLCASSRTSGYEQYFGPGTRLTVT.

The chain joins TRBV7-9 to TRBJ2-5, with D unclear. The CDR3 is 11 amino acids. Between the trimmed V and J ends, which lost 11 bases and 5 bases, there was a span of 12 bases. Germline V CDR1 and CDR2: SEHNR, FQNEAQ (reference sequence). The CDR3 is CALLGRETQYF. DNA of the CDR3: TGTGCCTTGCTGGGCCGGGAGACCCAGTACTTC.

J is TRBJ2-5 and V is TRBV28; 11 nucleotides align to TRBD2. After removal of 4 bases from V and 5 bases from J, the junction contained 12 bases not matched to a gene. From germline, CDR1 is MDHEN and CDR2 SYDVKM. The CDR3 has 17 residues. The CDR3 reads CASSSTKLAGARETQYF. The CDR3 DNA follows: TGTGCCAGCAGTTCCACCAAACTAGCGGGAGCGCGGGAGACCCAGTACTTC.

The CDR3 is CASSPSGVGNQPQHF. In nucleotides, the CDR3 is TGTGCCAGTAGTCCCTCCGGGGTGGGCAATCAGCCCCAGCATTTT. The chain employs TRBV19 and TRBJ1-5, with no clear D. Looked up from germline, CDR1 is LNHDA and CDR2 is SQIVND (reference sequence). CDR3 length: 15 residues. Trimming shortened V by 5 bases and J by 2 bases, and 13 bases separated the two germline ends. The full variable domain, completed using reference TRBV19 and TRBJ1-5, is DGGITQSPKYLFRKEGQNVTLSCEQNLNHDAMYWYRQDPGQGLRLIYYSQIVNDFQKGDIAEGYSVSREKKESFPLTVTSAQKNPTAFYLCASSPSGVGNQPQHFGDGTRLSIL.

This rearrangement joins TRBV7-8 to TRBJ2-7, with D possibly being TRBD1 (6 bases). The ends were cut back, 2 bases at V and 8 bases at J, with 7 bases in the middle. This CDR3 region has 11 residues. Germline V lookup: CDR1 SGHVS, CDR2 FQNEAQ. CDR3 sequence reads: CASSLRDKQYF. In DNA, the CDR3 is TGTGCCAGCAGCTTACGGGACAAGCAGTACTTC.

The chain recombines TRBV11-2 with TRBJ2-7; 7 nucleotides agree with TRBD1. This CDR3 has 13 residues. CDR1 SGHAT and CDR2 FQNNGV come from the germline V gene. V gave up 10 bases and J gave up 2 bases; unmatched junction bases: 8. Written as DNA, the CDR3 is TGTGCCACCTCGAGTGACAGGGCCTACGAGCAGTACTTC. It yields the protein CATSSDRAYEQYF.

This clone was recorded only once. The chain uses TRBV28 and TRBJ2-7; D is ambiguous. Germline assignment: CDR1 MDHEN and CDR2 SYDVKM. V was shortened by 2 bases and J by 4 bases, with 15 bases between the two germline ends. CDR3 length equals 15 residues. The CDR3 sequence: CASSLGSSKIYEQYF. The CDR3 bases are TGTGCCAGCAGTTTAGGTAGTAGCAAAATTTACGAGCAGTACTTC. The complete variable domain, with remaining parts taken from reference TRBV28 and TRBJ2-7, reads DVKVTQSSRYLVKRTGEKVFLECVQDMDHENMFWYRQDPGLGLRLIYFSYDVKMKEKGDIPEGYSVSREKKERFSLILESASTNQTSMYLCASSLGSSKIYEQYFGPGTRLTVT.

The chain uses TRBV7-4 and TRBJ1-5; D ambiguous. CDR1 and CDR2 (germline): SGHVT, SQSDAQ. The CDR3 is 16 residues long. Trimming removed 5 bases at V and 1 base at J, with 15 bases between. The CDR3 DNA sequence: TGTGCCAGCAGCCTAAAGAGTTCCCCAAGCAATCAGCCCCAGCATTTT. Translation gives CASSLKSSPSNQPQHF.

The chain has TRBV28 and TRBJ2-5; D is possibly TRBD1 (6 bases). The V end lost 2 bases, the J end lost 4 bases, and 8 bases lay between the germline ends. Germline V gene sequence: CDR1 MDHEN, CDR2 SYDVKM. This CDR3 is 13 amino acids long. For the CDR3, the DNA is TGTGCCAGCAGTTTACAGGGGACAGAGACCCAGTACTTC. Encoded protein: CASSLQGTETQYF.

The gene calls are TRBV7-3 and TRBJ2-2, with 7 nucleotides matching TRBD2. Germline CDR1 and CDR2: SGHTA and FQGTGA. V lost 5 bases, J lost 5 bases, and 2 bases stayed unmatched. This CDR3 is built from 13 residues. Here the CDR3 DNA reads TGTGCCAGCAGCCTTAGCGGGACCGGGGAGCTGTTTTTT. This codes for CASSLSGTGELFF.

The sample holds one count of this clone. This chain joins TRBV6-6 and TRBJ2-3; perhaps TRBD1 as D (5 bases). The V gene's germline CDR1 is MNHNY and CDR2 SVGAGI (reference sequence). V gave up 0 bases and J gave up 4 bases, with 8 bases separating them. This CDR3 spans 14 amino acids. The CDR3 nucleotides read TGTGCCAGCAGTTACTCAACAGGCCCAGATACGCAGTATTTT. Its translation is CASSYSTGPDTQYF.

The V call is TRBV2, the J call TRBJ2-7; 7 nucleotides align to TRBD2. The CDR3 sequence is 15 residues long. Germline assignment: CDR1 SNHLY and CDR2 FYNNEI. V was clipped by 2 bases and J by 2 bases; unmatched bases: 6. DNA of the CDR3: TGTGCCAGCAGTGAAAAAAGCGGGGTCACCTACGAGCAGTACTTC. This sequence encodes CASSEKSGVTYEQYF.

The chain is built from TRBV29-1 and TRBJ2-5; TRBD2 is a possible D gene (6 bases). The V gene lost 6 bases and the J gene lost 1 base, with 12 bases spanning the gap. The CDR3 has 13 amino acids. Germline CDR1 and CDR2: SQVTM and ANQGSEA. CDR3 sequence (DNA): TGCAGCGTGTCCGGGACTTTCCAAGAGACCCAGTACTTC. This encodes CSVSGTFQETQYF.

The chain has TRBV2 and TRBJ2-5, with D hard to call. Matching the DNA end better, TRBJ2-7 makes the J call doubtful. CDR1 and CDR2 from the germline V gene are SNHLY and FYNNEI. The CDR3 is 14 residues long. The DNA for the CDR3 is TGTGCCAGCAGTGATCCGCTAACTCCCTACGAGCAGTACTTC. Its translation is CASSDPLTPYEQYF.

The chain recombines TRBV28 with TRBJ2-2; 10 nucleotides agree with TRBD2. Germline V gives CDR1 MDHEN, CDR2 SYDVKM. Unmatched junction bases numbered 8, after V lost 6 bases and J lost 4 bases. The CDR3 length is 16 residues. CDR3 coding DNA: TGTGCCAGCAGCCTGCCCGGACTAGCGGTCACCGGGGAGCTGTTTTTT. This encodes CASSLPGLAVTGELFF. The whole variable domain, remainder taken from reference TRBV28 and TRBJ2-2, is DVKVTQSSRYLVKRTGEKVFLECVQDMDHENMFWYRQDPGLGLRLIYFSYDVKMKEKGDIPEGYSVSREKKERFSLILESASTNQTSMYLCASSLPGLAVTGELFFGEGSRLTVL.

CDR3 DNA sequence: TGTGCCAGCACCGAAGCCTCCACTCCGAACTATGGCTACACCTTC. It translates to CASTEASTPNYGYTF. This chain uses TRBV6-1 with TRBJ1-2; D is uncertain. CDR1 MNHNS and CDR2 SASEGT come from the germline V gene. The CDR3 length is 15 residues. V shed 7 bases and J shed 2 bases, with 17 bases lying between them.

This clone was counted once. V and J are TRBV19 and TRBJ2-1, with 9 bases identical to TRBD1. The J segment lost 12 bases and the V segment lost 1 base, leaving 1 base of the junction unmatched. This CDR3 comprises 12 residues. The germline gives CDR1 LNHDA, CDR2 SQIVND (reference sequence). CDR3 protein: CASSIGGQGQFF. The CDR3, as DNA: TGTGCCAGTAGTATAGGGGGACAGGGGCAGTTCTTC.

The V gene is TRBV6-1, the J gene TRBJ1-6, with TRBD1 matching 9 bases. CDR3 length: 12 amino acids. The trim removed 10 bases at V and 8 bases at J, leaving 3 bases unmatched. Germline CDR1 reads MNHNS; CDR2 reads SASEGT. DNA for the CDR3: TGTGCCATCAGGACAGGGGATTCACCCCTCCACTTT. It is translated as CAIRTGDSPLHF.

The CDR3 DNA reads as TGTGCCAGCAGTTCCACCGGACGGGGTTATCAGCCCCAGCATTTT. The encoded protein is CASSSTGRGYQPQHF. The chain combines TRBV27 with TRBJ1-5; D remains ambiguous. This CDR3 contains 15 residues. Trimming shortened V by 4 bases and J by 5 bases, and 15 bases separated the two germline ends. In germline, CDR1 is MNHEY, CDR2 SMNVEV (reference sequence).

V usage is TRBV5-6 and J usage is TRBJ2-5, with TRBD1 identical over 10 bases. The V gene end was trimmed by 2 bases and the J gene end by 3 bases; junction bases not matched to a gene: 7. Looked up from germline, CDR1 is SGHDT and CDR2 is YYEEEE. This CDR3 has 16 amino acids. CDR3 sequence: CASSFRDRGPKETQYF. The CDR3 nucleotides read TGTGCCAGCAGCTTCCGGGACAGGGGTCCTAAAGAGACCCAGTACTTC. Filled out from reference TRBV5-6 and TRBJ2-5, the complete variable domain reads DAGVTQSPTHLIKTRGQQVTLRCSPKSGHDTVSWYQQALGQGPQFIFQYYEEEERQRGNFPDRFSGHQFPNYSSELNVNALLLGDSALYLCASSFRDRGPKETQYFGPGTRLLVL.

This sequence joins TRBV4-1 and TRBJ1-4, with TRBD1 as a possible D gene (5 bases). The length of the CDR3 is 15 residues. The V end was cut by 4 bases, the J end by 10 bases, with 19 bases between. Germline V gene lookup returns CDR1 MGHRA and CDR2 YSYEKL. CDR3 coding DNA: TGCGCCAGCAGCCCGGGACTGCGGGGGGGAGGAAAACTGTTTTTT. This sequence encodes CASSPGLRGGGKLFF.

The CDR3 sequence: CASSFPAGVVSWEQFF. The CDR3 DNA reads as TGTGCCAGCAGTTTTCCAGCGGGAGTGGTGTCCTGGGAGCAGTTCTTC. The V call is TRBV28, the J call TRBJ2-1, with TRBD2 matching 8 bases. CDR1 is MDHEN, CDR2 SYDVKM, per germline. This CDR3 comprises 16 residues. Trimming took 3 bases from V and 10 from J; bases not matched to a gene: 14.